This T cell receptor beta chain came from a study of T cells in Graves' hyperthyroidism and ophthalmopathy. Trimming at V came to 4 bases and at J to 6 bases, leaving 7 bases not matched to a gene. Germline CDR1 and CDR2: DFQATT and SNEGSKA (reference sequence). The CDR3 sequence is 14 residues long. Researchers amplified the TCR beta CDR3 regions from RNA transcripts. The TCR CDR3 was amplified in a first-round RT-PCR using the HTBI primer set. MiXCR was run by TCRdb on the multiplex PCR reads, yielding one entry per CDR3 protein. Of more than 500,000 distinct CDR3 sequences listed, around 15% were seen once; the top ten hold around 14%. This clonotype occurred a few times.

This sequence originates from a woman aged 40-49 years with Graves' hyperthyroidism. This sequence joins TRBV20-1 and TRBJ2-1; 9 nucleotides line up with TRBD2. The sample consisted of blood. This chain's CDR3 is CSATSGRSTNEQFF. The CDR3 DNA follows: TGCAGTGCTACGAGCGGGAGGTCTACCAATGAGCAGTTCTTC.